A single T cell receptor beta chain is shown here with its context. These data originate in a study of blood T cell repertoires in COVID-19. Looking at the study overall: Sites in the United States, Italy and Spain provided acute and convalescent COVID-19 samples. PBMCs, B-cell-depleted T cells, or T cells were the source of the cDNA or gDNA that made up the material.

Seattle patients were enrolled while actively infected and followed longitudinally. Authors' analysis steps: The assay estimated nucleated cells by amplifying reference gene primers. The table came from immunoSEQ multiplex PCR; TCRdb's copy has only in-frame clones and leaves some out. V and J calls and clone size come straight from that table; D and trimming were deduced from the DNA. The table lists 200,000 to 250,000 clones, approximately 80% of them singletons. J was trimmed by 3 bases and V by 6 bases; bases with no gene match: 13. Germline CDR1 SGHRS, CDR2 YFSETQ. This CDR3 is 17 amino acids long.

The rearrangement uses TRBV5-1 and TRBJ2-5, with 11 bases lining up with TRBD2. The sequence came from a woman aged 80 or older with COVID-19, enrolled during active disease. Material for sequencing was peripheral blood. The CDR3 bases are TGCGCCAGCACTCTCTCCGTGGGTAGCGGGAGGGAAGAGACCCAGTACTTC. Encoded protein: CASTLSVGSGREETQYF.